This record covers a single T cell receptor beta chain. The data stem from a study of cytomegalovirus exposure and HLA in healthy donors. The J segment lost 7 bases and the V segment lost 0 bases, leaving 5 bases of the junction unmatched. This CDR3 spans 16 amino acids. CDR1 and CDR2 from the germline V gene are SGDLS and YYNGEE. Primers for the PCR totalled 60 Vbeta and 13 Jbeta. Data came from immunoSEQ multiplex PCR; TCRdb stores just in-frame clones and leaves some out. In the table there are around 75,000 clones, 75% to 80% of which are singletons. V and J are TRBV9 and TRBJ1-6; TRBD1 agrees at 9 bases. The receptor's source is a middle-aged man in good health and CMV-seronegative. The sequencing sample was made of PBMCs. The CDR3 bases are TGTGCCAGCAGCGTAGAAGGACAGGGGTACAATTCACCCCTCCACTTT. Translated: CASSVEGQGYNSPLHF.